This T cell receptor beta chain derives from a study of neurological immune-mediated disorders. This clonotype was seen many times. Its antigen is currently unknown. The CDR3 runs 13 residues. The ends were cut back, 5 bases at V and 9 bases at J, with 11 bases in the middle. CDR1 is MNHEY and CDR2 is SVGEGT in the germline V gene. As to time point: longitudinal time-point 3. The cDNA was generated through 5'RACE incorporating 10-nucleotide random UMIs. Using its own MiXCR run on the 5' RACE reads, TCRdb lists one record per CDR3 protein. The data contain roughly 100,000 distinct CDR3 sequences, roughly 10% of them singletons. Study results and caveats: HTLV-1-associated myelopathy displayed the greatest TCR clonal expansion, and multiple sclerosis exhibited the smallest, lower than that of healthy controls.

Input material: PBMCs. The receptor was derived from a female donor with HTLV-1-associated myelopathy (HAM/TSP). This sequence joins TRBV6-2 or TRBV6-3 and TRBJ1-6; tentatively, D is TRBD1 (5 bases). CDR3 protein: CASSKDRISPLHF. The CDR3 coding sequence is TGTGCCAGCAGTAAAGACAGAATTTCACCCCTCCACTTT.